What follows is one TCR beta chain and its context. Per the germline V gene, CDR1 is LNHDA and CDR2 is SQIVND (reference sequence). Trimming cost V 7 bases and J 6 bases; bases outside gene matches: 9. The CDR3 is 14 amino acids. Sequencing used immunoSEQ multiplex PCR; TCRdb keeps in-frame clones, though not all of them. Of about 81,000 clones listed, approximately 90% are singletons. The sample originates from a study of blood T cell repertoires in COVID-19. Study at large: The United States, Italy and Spain were the sources of the acute and convalescent COVID-19 samples. PBMCs, B-cell-depleted T cells, or T cells provided the cDNA or gDNA that made up the material.

The sequenced material came from peripheral blood. The V call is TRBV19, the J call TRBJ1-5; 7 bases line up with TRBD1. The sequence derives from a man between 65 and 85 years old with active or convalescent COVID-19. The CDR3 coding sequence is TGTGCCAGTACCGACTCGACAGGGTTTCAGCCCCAGCATTTT. Amino acid sequence: CASTDSTGFQPQHF.